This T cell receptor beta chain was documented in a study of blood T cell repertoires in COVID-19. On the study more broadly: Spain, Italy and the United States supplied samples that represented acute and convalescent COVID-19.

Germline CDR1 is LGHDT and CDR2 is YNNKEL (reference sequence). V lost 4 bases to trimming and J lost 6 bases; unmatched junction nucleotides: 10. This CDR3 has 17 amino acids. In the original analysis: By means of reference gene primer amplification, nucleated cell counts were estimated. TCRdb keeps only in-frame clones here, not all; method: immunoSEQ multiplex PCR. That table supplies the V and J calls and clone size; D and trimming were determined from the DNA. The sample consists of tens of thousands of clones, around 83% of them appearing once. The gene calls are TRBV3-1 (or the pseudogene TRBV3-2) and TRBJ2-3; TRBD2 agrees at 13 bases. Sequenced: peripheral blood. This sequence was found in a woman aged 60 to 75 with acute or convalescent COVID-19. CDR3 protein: CASSPGLAGAGGDTQYF. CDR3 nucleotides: TGTGCCAGCAGCCCCGGACTAGCGGGAGCGGGTGGGGATACGCAGTATTTT.